There are many counts of the clone carrying this T cell receptor (beta chain). Its antigen is unknown. TCRdb ran MiXCR on the multiplex PCR reads and lists one entry per CDR3 protein. This sample has some 170,000 distinct CDR3 sequences, with 33% found just once. Axillary draining lymph nodes of breast cancer patients supplied the node samples. V lost 2 bases to trimming and J lost 8 bases; unmatched junction nucleotides: 8. Germline values: CDR1 KGHDR, CDR2 SFDVKD. The CDR3 has 17 residues. This record comes from a study of breast tumors, draining lymph nodes, adjacent tissues. Overall study findings and caveats: Data fit most tumor T cells coming from lymph node, expanding in tumor. Compared with lymph nodes, tumors were less diverse; compared with nontumor tissue, more. Luminal-like breast cancer showed significantly higher tumor–nontumor repertoire similarity than basal-like. Data only fit, rather than demonstrated, lymph node origin of most tumor T cells.

The TCR originated in a female donor with breast cancer. Some clones in this sample may be carry-over from other donors' samples. Sequencing was performed on axillary lymph node tissue. The genes are TRBV24-1 and TRBJ2-1; 13 nucleotides align to TRBD2. CDR3 coding DNA: TGTGCCACCAGTGATTCAGGACTAGCGGGAGTAGTACATGAGCAGTTCTTC. It specifies CATSDSGLAGVVHEQFF.